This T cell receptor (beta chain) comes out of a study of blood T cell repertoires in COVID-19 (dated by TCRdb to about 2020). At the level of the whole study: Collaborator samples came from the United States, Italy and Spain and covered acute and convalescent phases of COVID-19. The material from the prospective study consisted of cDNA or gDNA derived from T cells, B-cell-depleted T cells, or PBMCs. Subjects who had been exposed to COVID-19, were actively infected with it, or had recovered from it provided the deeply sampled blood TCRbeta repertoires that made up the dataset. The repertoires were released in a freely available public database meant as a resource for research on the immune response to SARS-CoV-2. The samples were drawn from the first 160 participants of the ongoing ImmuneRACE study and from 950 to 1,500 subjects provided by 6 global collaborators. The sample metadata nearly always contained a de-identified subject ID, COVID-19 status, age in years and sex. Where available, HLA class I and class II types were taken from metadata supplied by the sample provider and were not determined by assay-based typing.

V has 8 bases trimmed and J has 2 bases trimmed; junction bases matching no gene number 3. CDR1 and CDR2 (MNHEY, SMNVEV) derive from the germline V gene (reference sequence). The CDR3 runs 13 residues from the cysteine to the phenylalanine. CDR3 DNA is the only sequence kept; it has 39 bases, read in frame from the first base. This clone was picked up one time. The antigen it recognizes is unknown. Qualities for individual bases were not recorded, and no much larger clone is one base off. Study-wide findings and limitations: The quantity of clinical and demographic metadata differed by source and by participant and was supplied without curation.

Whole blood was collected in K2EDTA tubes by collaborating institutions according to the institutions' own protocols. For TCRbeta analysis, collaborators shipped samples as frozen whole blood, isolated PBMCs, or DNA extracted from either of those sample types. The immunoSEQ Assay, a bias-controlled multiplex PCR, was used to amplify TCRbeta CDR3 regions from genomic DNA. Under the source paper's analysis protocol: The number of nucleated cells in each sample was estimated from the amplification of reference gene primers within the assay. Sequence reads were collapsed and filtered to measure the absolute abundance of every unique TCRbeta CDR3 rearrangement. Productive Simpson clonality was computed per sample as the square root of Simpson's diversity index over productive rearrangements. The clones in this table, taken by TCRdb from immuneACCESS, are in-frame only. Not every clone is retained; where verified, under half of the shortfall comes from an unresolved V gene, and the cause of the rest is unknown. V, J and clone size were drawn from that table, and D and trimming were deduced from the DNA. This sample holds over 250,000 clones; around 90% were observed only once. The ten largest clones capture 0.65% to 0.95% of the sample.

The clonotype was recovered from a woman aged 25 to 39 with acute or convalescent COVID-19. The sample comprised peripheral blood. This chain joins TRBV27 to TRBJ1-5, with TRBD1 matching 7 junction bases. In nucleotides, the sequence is TGTGCCAGCGGGCAGGGGGGCAATCAGCCCCAGCATTTT. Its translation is CASGQGGNQPQHF.